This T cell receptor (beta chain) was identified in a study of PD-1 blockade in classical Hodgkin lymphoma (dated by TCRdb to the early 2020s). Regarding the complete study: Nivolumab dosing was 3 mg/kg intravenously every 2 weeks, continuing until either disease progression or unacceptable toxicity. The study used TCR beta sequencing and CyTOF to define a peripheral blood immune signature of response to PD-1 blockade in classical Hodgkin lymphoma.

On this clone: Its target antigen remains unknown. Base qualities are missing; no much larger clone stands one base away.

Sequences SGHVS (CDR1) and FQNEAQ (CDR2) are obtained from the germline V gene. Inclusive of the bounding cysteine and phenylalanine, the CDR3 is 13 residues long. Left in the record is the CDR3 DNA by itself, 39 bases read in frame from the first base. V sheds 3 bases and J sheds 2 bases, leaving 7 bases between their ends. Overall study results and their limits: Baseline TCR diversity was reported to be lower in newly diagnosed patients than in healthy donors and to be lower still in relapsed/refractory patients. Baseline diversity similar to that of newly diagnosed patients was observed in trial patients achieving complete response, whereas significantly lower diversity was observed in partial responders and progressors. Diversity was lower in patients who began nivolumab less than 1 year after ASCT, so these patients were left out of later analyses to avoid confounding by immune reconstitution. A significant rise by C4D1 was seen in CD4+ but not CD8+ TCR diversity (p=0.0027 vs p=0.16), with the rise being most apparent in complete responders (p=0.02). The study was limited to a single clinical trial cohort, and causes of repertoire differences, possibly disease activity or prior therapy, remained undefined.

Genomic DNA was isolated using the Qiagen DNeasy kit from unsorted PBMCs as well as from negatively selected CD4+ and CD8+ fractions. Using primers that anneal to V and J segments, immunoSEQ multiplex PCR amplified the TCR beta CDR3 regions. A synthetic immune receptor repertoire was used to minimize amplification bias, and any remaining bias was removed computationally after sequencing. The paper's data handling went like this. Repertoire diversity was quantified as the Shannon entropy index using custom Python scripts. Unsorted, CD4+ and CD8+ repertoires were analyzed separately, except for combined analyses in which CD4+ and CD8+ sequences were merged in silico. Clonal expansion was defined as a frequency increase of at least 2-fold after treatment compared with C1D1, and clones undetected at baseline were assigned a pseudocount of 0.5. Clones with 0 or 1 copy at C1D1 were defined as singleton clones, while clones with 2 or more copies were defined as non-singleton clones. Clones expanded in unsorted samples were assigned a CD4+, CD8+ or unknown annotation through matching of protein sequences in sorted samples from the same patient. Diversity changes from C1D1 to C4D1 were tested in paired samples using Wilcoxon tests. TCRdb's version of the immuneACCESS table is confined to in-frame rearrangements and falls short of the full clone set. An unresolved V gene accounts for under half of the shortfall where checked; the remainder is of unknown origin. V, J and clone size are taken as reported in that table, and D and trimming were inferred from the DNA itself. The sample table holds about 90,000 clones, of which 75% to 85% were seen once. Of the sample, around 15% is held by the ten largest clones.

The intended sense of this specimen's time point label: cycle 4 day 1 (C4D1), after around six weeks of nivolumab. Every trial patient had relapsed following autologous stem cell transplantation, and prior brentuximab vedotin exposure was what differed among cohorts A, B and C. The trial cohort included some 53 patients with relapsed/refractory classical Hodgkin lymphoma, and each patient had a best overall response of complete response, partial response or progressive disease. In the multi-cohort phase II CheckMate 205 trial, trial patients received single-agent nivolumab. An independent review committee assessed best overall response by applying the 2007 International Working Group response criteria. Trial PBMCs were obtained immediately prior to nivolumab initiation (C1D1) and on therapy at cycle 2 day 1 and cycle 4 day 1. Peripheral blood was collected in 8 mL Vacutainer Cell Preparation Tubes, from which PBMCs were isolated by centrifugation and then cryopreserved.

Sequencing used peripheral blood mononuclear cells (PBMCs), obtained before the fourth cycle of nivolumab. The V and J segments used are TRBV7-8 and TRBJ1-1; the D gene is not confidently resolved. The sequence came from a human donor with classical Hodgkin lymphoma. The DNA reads TGTGCCAGCAGCTTTCGGGGAAACACTGAAGCTTTCTTT. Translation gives CASSFRGNTEAFF.